These 9 T cell receptor beta chains originate from one sample sequenced in a study of early T cells in non-severe SARS-CoV-2 infection. MiXCR, applied by TCRdb to the 5' RACE reads, yields one record per CDR3 protein. This sample yields nearly 110,000 distinct CDR3 sequences, of which around 10% are seen a single time; 6.5% to 8% belongs to the top ten. Sequenced: whole blood. All receptors come from an adult who was a healthcare worker with PCR-confirmed SARS-CoV-2 infection or an uninfected control (not recorded which).

This clonotype has a count of ten or more. The chain combines TRBV12-3 or TRBV12-4 with TRBJ2-1; no definite D call. With 3 bases removed from V and 15 bases from J, the gap between germline ends came to 12 bases. The CDR3 spans 11 residues. The CDR3 is CASSFRLDRFF. The CDR3 nucleotides read TGTGCCAGCAGTTTCCGGTTAGACCGGTTCTTC.

This clonotype has a handful of counts. The chain's CDR3 is CSAPKNIAGTRKEQFF. The CDR3 nucleotides read TGCAGTGCTCCCAAGAACATAGCGGGAACGAGAAAAGAGCAGTTCTTC. The chain couples TRBV20-1 to TRBJ2-1; 8 nucleotides agree with TRBD2. CDR3 length: 16 residues. With V trimmed by 5 bases and J by 10 bases, 19 bases remained unmatched. Germline CDR1 is DFQATT and CDR2 is SNEGSKA (reference sequence).

This clonotype was seen repeatedly, ten times or more. The rearrangement joins TRBV4-1 to TRBJ2-2; either TRBD1 or TRBD2 may supply D (5 bases each). The CDR3 covers 14 residues. Trimming took 0 bases from V and 5 from J, leaving 7 bases between them. Germline V CDR1 and CDR2: MGHRA, YSYEKL. The CDR3 DNA sequence: TGCGCCAGCAGCCAAGAAGAGGGGACCGGGGAGCTGTTTTTT. Protein sequence: CASSQEEGTGELFF.

This clonotype was detected a few times. This rearrangement joins TRBV7-9 to TRBJ2-5, with no clear D. The CDR3 has 14 amino acids. Germline values: CDR1 SEHNR, CDR2 FQNEAQ (reference sequence). Between the trimmed V and J ends, which lost 2 bases and 7 bases, there was a span of 14 bases. Here the CDR3 reads CASSLSETWGTQYF. For the CDR3, the DNA is TGTGCCAGCAGCTTATCAGAGACCTGGGGGACCCAGTACTTC.

The sample holds many counts of this clonotype. The chain links TRBV7-9 to TRBJ2-7, with TRBD1 identical over 7 bases. With V trimmed by 3 bases and J by 6 bases, 5 bases remained unmatched. This CDR3 comprises 13 residues. Germline CDR1 SEHNR, CDR2 FQNEAQ (reference sequence). CDR3 nucleotides: TGTGCCAGCAGCTTGGACACAGGGGCCGAGCAGTACTTC. It codes for CASSLDTGAEQYF.

This clonotype showed up just a few times. The genes are TRBV6-6 and TRBJ1-1; a weak D match, TRBD1 (5 bases). Germline V gene sequence: CDR1 MNHNY, CDR2 SVGAGI (reference sequence). Trimming left V 1 base short and J 7 bases short, with 7 bases between. This CDR3 has 12 amino acids. CDR3 sequence (DNA): TGTGCCAGCAGTTACTGGGGCATTGAAGCTTTCTTT. This translates into CASSYWGIEAFF.

There are a few counts of this clonotype. The chain is built from TRBV6-1 and TRBJ2-5; D gene unclear. V lost 6 bases to trimming and J lost 5 bases, with 10 bases between them. The CDR3 consists of 12 residues. The germline CDR1 and CDR2 sequences are MNHNS and SASEGT. The CDR3 region is CASRGISETQYF. Here the CDR3 DNA reads TGTGCCAGCAGGGGTATCTCGGAGACCCAGTACTTC.

This clonotype was seen at least ten times. The CDR3 reads CASSLGMNTEAFF. In DNA, the CDR3 is TGCGCCAGCAGCTTGGGGATGAACACTGAAGCTTTCTTT. The gene calls are TRBV5-1 and TRBJ1-1; no clear D gene. V was shortened by 0 bases and J by 0 bases, with 3 bases between the two germline ends. This CDR3 spans 13 amino acids. CDR1 and CDR2 (germline): SGHRS, YFSETQ. Variable domain in full (rest from reference TRBV5-1 and TRBJ1-1): KAGVTQTPRYLIKTRGQQVTLSCSPISGHRSVSWYQQTPGQGLQFLFEYFSETQRNKGNFPGRFSGRQFSNSRSEMNVSTLELGDSALYLCASSLGMNTEAFFGQGTRLTVV.

This clonotype was counted between two and nine times. This sequence joins TRBV11-2 and TRBJ2-1, with D hard to call. The CDR3 is 14 residues long. V dropped 5 bases and J dropped 8 bases, with 16 bases sitting between them. CDR1 and CDR2 from the germline V gene are SGHAT and FQNNGV. CDR3 sequence reads: CASSPREALDEQFF. The CDR3 DNA sequence: TGTGCCAGCAGCCCCCGCGAGGCCTTGGATGAGCAGTTCTTC.